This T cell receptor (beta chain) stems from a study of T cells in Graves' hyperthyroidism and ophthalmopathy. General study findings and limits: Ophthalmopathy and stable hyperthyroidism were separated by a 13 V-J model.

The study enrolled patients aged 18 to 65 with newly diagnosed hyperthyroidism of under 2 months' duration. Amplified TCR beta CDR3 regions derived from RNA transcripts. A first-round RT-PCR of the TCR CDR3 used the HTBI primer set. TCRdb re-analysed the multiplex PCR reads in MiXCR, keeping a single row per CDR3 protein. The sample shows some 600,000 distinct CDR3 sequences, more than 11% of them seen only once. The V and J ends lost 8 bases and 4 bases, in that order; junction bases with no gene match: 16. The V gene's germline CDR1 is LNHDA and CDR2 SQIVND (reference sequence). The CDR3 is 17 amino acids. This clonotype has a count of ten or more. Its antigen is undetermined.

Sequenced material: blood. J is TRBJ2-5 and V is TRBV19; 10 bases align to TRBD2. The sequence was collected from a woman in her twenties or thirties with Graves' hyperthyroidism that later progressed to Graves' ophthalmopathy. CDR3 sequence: CASSPAPHSGRIETQYF. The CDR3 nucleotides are TGTGCCAGTTCCCCTGCGCCACATAGCGGGAGGATAGAGACCCAGTACTTC.